This T cell receptor (beta chain) stems from a study of cytomegalovirus exposure and HLA in healthy donors. Study-level points and caveats: Cytomegalovirus status was reportedly diagnosed by the classifier with high sensitivity and specificity.

The ends lost 4 bases at V and 8 bases at J; junction bases unmatched: 2. CDR3 length: 13 residues. Per germline, CDR1 SEHNR and CDR2 FQNEAQ (reference sequence). PCR employed 60 Vbeta and 13 Jbeta primers. Authors' processing steps: Later reanalysis found 60 million to 90 million unique TCR beta chains, roughly 9.9 million of them shared. The repertoire was sequenced with immunoSEQ multiplex PCR; TCRdb's copy has only in-frame clones and lacks some. V and J calls and clone size come straight from that table; D and trimming were deduced from the DNA. The table includes about 57,000 clones, 70% to 90% detected once. Worth noting for this clone: Its antigen is undetermined.

The sequencing sample was made of PBMCs. J is TRBJ2-1 and V is TRBV7-9; TRBD1 aligns across 10 bases. This TCR came from a male donor in good health and CMV-seronegative. CDR3 DNA: TGTGCCAGCAGCTCAGGGACAGGGGATGAGCAGTTCTTC. This encodes CASSSGTGDEQFF.